This T cell receptor beta chain was found in a study of shared clonotypes between healthy human individuals. This clone was counted between two and nine times. Its antigen is as yet unknown. The study's findings and limits: Researchers found naive subsets generally carried larger estimated richness than memory subsets.

Produced via immunoSEQ multiplex PCR; TCRdb's table is partial and in-frame only. Of 2 million to 2.5 million clones listed, 85% to 95% are singletons. Between the trimmed V and J ends, which lost 0 bases and 1 base, there was a span of 6 bases. The CDR3 spans 14 residues. Germline V gene data show CDR1 as MNHEY and CDR2 as SVGAGI. The sequence was collected from a man younger than 35 in good health. Some clones in this sample may be carry-over from other donors' samples. Sequencing was carried out using naive CD4+ T cells from PBMCs. As to subset: CD45RA+ positively selected. The chain employs TRBV6-5 and TRBJ1-1; D gene ambiguous. This chain's CDR3 is CASSYSIWNTEAFF. The CDR3 nucleotides are TGTGCCAGCAGTTACTCGATTTGGAACACTGAAGCTTTCTTT.